This T cell receptor beta chain was recovered during a study of tumor-infiltrating lymphocytes in primary liver carcinoma. Study overall: Stage T1-T3 N0M0 tumors measured 4.2 to 10 cm at most. Study-level findings and limits: Just about 7-25% of leading clones were found in every one of five regions.

CDR3 size: 14 residues. Germline-derived CDR1 and CDR2 are MDHEN and SYDVKM. With 8 bases clipped from V and 5 bases from J, the junction kept 9 bases outside the gene matches. This clonotype was observed a handful of times. Its antigen is not known. Co-extracted RNA and DNA came from around 18-30 mg of unsorted bulk tissue. Patients had primary liver carcinoma treated by surgical resection. Viable tumor cell content exceeded 85% in every tumor sample. Priming with a constant-region primer yielded TCR beta cDNA from 400 to 500 ng total RNA. Libraries of TCR beta came from three nested multiplex PCR rounds with slightly modified ARM-PCR. With TRBV1-TRBV30 forward primers and a C-beta reverse primer, the first two PCR rounds were run for 10 to 11 cycles each. From the multiplex PCR reads, TCRdb called clonotypes with MiXCR, one entry per CDR3 protein. This repertoire shows some 120,000 distinct CDR3 sequences, 50% to 70% found once; its top ten account for about a tenth.

The rearrangement joins TRBV28 to TRBJ2-7; TRBD2 matches 10 bases. The sequence was obtained from a woman aged 60-70 years with primary liver carcinoma and hepatitis B virus infection. The material sequenced was liver tumor tissue from sampling region 1. The subset is: tumor region T1, superior pole. As DNA, the CDR3 is TGTGCCAGCTGGACTAGCGGACCCATCCACGAGCAGTACTTC. Protein: CASWTSGPIHEQYF.